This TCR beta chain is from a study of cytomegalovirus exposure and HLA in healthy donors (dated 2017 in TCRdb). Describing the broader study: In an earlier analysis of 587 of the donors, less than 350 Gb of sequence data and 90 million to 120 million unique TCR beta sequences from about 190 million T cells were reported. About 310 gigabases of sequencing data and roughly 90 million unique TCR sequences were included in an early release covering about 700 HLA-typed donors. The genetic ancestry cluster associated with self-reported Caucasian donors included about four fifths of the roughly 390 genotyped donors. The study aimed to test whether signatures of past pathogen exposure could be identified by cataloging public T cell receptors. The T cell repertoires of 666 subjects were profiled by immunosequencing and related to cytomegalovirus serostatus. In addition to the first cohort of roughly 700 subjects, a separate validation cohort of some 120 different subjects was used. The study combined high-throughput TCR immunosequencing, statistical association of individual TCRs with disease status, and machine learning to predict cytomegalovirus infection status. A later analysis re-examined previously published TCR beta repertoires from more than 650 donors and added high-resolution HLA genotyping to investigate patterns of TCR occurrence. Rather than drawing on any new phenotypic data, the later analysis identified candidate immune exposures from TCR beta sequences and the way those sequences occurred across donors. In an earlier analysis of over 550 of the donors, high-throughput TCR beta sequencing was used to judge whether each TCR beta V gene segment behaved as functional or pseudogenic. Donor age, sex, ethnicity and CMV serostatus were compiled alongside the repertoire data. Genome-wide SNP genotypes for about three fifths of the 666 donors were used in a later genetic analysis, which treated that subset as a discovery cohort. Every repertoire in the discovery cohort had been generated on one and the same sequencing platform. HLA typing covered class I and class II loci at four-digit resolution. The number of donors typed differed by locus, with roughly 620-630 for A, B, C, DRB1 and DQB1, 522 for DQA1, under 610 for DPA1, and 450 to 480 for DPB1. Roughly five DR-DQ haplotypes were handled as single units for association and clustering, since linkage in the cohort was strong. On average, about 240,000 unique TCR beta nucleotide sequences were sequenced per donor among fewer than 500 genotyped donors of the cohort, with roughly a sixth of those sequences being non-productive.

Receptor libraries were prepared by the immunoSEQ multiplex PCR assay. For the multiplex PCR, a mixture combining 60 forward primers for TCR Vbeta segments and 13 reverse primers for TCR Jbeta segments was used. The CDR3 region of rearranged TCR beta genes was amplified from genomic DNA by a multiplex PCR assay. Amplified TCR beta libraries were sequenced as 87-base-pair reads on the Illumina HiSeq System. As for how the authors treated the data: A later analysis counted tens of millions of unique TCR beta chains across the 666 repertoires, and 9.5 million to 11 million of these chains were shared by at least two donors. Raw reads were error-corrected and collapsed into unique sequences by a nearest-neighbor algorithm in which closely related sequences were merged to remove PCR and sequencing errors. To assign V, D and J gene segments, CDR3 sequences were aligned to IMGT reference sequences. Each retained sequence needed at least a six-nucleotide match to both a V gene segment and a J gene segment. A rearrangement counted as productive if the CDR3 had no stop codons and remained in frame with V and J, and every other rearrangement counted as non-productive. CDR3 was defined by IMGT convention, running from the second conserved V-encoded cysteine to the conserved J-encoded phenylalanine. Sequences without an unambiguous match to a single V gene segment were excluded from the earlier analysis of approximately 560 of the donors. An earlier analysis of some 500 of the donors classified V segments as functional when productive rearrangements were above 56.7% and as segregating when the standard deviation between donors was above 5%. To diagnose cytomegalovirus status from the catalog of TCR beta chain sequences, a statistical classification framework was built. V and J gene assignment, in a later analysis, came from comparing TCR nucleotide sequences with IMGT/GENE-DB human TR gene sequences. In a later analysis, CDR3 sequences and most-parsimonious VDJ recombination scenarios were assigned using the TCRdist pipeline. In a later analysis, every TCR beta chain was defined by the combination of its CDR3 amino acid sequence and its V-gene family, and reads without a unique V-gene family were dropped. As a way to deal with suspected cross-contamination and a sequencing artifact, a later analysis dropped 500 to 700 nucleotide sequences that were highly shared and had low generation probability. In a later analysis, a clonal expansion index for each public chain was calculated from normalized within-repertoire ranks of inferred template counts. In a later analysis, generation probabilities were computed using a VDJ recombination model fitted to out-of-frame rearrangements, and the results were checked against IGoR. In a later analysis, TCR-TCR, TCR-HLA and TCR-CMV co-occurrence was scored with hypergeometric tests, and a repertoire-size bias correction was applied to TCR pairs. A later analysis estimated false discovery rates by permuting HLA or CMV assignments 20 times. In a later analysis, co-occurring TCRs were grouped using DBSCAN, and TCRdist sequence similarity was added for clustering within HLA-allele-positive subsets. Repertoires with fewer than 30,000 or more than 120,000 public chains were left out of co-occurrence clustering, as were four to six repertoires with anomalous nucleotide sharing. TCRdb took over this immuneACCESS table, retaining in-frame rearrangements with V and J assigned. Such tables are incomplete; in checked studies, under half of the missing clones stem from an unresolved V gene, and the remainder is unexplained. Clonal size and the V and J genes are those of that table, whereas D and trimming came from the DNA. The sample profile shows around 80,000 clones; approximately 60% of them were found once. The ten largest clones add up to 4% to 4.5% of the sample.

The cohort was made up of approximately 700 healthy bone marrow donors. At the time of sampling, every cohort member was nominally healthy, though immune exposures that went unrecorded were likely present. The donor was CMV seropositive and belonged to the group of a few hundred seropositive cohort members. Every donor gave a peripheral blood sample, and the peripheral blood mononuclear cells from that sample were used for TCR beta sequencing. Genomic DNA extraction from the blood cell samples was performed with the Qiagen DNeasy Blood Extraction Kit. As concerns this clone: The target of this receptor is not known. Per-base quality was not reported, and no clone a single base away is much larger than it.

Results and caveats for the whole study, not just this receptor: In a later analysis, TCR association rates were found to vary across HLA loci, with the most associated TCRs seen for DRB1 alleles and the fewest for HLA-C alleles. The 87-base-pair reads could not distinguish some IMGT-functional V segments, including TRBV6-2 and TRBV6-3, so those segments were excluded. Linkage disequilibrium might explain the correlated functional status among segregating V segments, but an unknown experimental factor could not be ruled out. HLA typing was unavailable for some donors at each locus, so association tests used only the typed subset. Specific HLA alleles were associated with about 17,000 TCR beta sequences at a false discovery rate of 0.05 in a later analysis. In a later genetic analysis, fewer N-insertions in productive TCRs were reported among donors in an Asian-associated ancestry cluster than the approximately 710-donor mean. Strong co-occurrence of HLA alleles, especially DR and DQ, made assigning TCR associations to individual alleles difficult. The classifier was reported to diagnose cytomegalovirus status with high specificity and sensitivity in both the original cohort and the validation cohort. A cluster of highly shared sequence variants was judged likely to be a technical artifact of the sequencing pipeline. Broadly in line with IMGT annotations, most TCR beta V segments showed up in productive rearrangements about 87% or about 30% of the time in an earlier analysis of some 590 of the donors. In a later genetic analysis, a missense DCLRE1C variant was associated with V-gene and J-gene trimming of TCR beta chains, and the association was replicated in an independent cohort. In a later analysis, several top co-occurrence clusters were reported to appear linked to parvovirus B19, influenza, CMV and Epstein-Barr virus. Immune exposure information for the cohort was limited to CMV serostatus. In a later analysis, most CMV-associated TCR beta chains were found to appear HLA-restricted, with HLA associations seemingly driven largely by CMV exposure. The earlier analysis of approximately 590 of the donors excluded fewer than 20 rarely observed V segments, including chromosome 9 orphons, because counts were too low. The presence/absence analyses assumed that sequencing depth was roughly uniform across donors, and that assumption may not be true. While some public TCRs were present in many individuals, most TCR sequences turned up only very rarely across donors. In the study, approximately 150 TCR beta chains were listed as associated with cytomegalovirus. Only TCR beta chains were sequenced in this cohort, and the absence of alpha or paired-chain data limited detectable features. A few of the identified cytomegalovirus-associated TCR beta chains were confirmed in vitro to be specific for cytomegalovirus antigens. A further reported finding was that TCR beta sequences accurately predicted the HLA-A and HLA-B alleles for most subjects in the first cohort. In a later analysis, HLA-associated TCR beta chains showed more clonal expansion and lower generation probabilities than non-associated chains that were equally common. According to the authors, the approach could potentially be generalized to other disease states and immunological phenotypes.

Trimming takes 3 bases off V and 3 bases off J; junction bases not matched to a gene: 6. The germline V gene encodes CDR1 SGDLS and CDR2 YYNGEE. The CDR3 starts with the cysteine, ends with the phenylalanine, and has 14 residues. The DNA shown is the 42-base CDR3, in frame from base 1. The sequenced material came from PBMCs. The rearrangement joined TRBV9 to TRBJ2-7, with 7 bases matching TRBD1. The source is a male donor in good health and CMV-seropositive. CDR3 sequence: CASSGQGWGYEQYF. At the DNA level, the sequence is TGTGCCAGCAGCGGACAGGGATGGGGCTACGAGCAGTACTTC.